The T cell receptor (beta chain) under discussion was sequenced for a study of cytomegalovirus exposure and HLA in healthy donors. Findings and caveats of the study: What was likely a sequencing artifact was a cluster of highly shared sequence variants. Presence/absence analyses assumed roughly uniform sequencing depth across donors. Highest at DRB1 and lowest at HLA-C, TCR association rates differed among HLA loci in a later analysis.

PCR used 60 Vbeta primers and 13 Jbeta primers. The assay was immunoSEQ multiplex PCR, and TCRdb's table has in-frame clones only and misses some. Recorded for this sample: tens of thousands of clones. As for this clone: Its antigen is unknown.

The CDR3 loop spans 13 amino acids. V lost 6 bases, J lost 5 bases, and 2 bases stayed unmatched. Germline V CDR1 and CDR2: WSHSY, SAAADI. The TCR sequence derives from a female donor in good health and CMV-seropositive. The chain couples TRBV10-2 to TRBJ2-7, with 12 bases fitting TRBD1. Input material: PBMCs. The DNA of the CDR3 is TGCGCCAGCAGGGGACAGGGGGCGAACGAGCAGTACTTC. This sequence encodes CASRGQGANEQYF.